This T cell receptor beta chain was profiled in a study of T cells after yellow fever vaccination. This clonotype showed up many times. As TCR cDNA was made by 5'RACE template switching, a universal primer site and UMIs were added. TCRdb ran MiXCR on the 5' RACE reads and lists one entry per CDR3 protein. The data contain 300,000 or so distinct CDR3 sequences, roughly 13% of them seen just once; the ten biggest clones take up 0.5% to 0.6%. Sequenced material: CD4+ T cells sorted from PBMCs, taken 45 days after the yellow fever booster vaccination. This sequence was found in a man aged 25-45 years who received the YFV17D yellow fever vaccine.

For the CDR3, the DNA is TGTGCCATCAGTGAGTCCCGGGTTGCGATCTATGGCTACACCTTC. It encodes CAISESRVAIYGYTF. The chain is built from TRBV10-3 and TRBJ1-2; no reliable D call. The V gene's germline CDR1 is ENHRY and CDR2 SYGVKD. The CDR3 consists of 15 residues. V was cut by 0 bases and J by 4 bases, with 12 bases left in between.